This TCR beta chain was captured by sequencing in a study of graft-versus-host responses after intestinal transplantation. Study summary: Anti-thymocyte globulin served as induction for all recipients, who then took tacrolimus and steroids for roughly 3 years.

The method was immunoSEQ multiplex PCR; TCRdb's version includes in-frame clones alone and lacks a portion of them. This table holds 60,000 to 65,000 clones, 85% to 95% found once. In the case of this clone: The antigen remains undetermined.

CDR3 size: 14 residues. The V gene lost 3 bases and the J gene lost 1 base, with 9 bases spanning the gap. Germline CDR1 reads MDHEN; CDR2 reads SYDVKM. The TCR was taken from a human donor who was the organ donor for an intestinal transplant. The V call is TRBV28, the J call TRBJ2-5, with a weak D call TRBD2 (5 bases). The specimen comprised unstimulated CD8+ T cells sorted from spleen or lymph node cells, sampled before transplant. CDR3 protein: CASSFRRSQETQYF. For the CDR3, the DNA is TGTGCCAGCAGTTTTAGGAGGTCCCAAGAGACCCAGTACTTC. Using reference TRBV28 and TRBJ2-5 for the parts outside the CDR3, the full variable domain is DVKVTQSSRYLVKRTGEKVFLECVQDMDHENMFWYRQDPGLGLRLIYFSYDVKMKEKGDIPEGYSVSREKKERFSLILESASTNQTSMYLCASSFRRSQETQYFGPGTRLLVL.